Listed here are 28 T cell receptor beta chains from one sample, sequenced in a study of blood T cell repertoires in COVID-19. Sequencing used immunoSEQ multiplex PCR; TCRdb keeps in-frame clones, though not all of them. The sample gives 150,000 or so clones, roughly 88% of which show up once; less than 3.5% is in the top ten. Sequencing used peripheral blood. The receptors stem from a woman in her sixties with acute or convalescent COVID-19.

The chain has TRBV7-2 and TRBJ1-1; 7 bases are shared with TRBD1. Losses at the gene ends were 0 bases for V and 7 bases for J; bases not matched to a gene: 8. The CDR3 is made up of 15 amino acids. The germline gives CDR1 SGHTA, CDR2 FQGNSA. The CDR3 DNA reads as TGTGCCAGCAGCTTAGCGGGGGGACAGCCCCTTGAAGCTTTCTTT. It encodes CASSLAGGQPLEAFF.

The genes are TRBV5-8 and TRBJ2-7; tentatively, D is TRBD2 (5 bases). This CDR3 spans 14 amino acids. Germline CDR1 is SGHTS and CDR2 is YDEGEE. V was trimmed by 0 bases and J by 5 bases, leaving 12 bases between them. CDR3 loop: CASSLGGMRDEQYF. CDR3 bases: TGTGCCAGCAGCTTGGGCGGTATGAGGGACGAGCAGTACTTC.

The rearrangement uses TRBV30 and TRBJ1-5; D is undetermined. Germline lookup yields CDR1 GTSNPN and CDR2 SVGIG (reference sequence). The V and J ends lost 0 bases and 7 bases respectively, with 19 bases between them. The CDR3 is made up of 16 amino acids. This CDR3 is CAWSVPPRGGEQPQHF. CDR3 DNA sequence: TGTGCCTGGAGTGTACCCCCCCGGGGAGGTGAACAGCCCCAGCATTTT.

The chain joins TRBV5-1 to TRBJ2-3; D is perhaps TRBD1 (5 bases). With 0 bases removed from V and 4 bases from J, the gap between germline ends came to 12 bases. Germline loops: CDR1 SGHRS, CDR2 YFSETQ. The CDR3 length is 15 residues. The CDR3 reads CASSLEDMGADTQYF. CDR3 bases: TGCGCCAGCAGCTTGGAGGACATGGGCGCAGATACGCAGTATTTT. The full variable domain, in which reference TRBV5-1 and TRBJ2-3 provide the parts outside the CDR3, is KAGVTQTPRYLIKTRGQQVTLSCSPISGHRSVSWYQQTPGQGLQFLFEYFSETQRNKGNFPGRFSGRQFSNSRSEMNVSTLELGDSALYLCASSLEDMGADTQYFGPGTRLTVL.

This clone was picked up a small number of times. The rearrangement uses TRBV19 and TRBJ1-6; 7 bases agree with TRBD1. The ends lost 5 bases at V and 7 bases at J; junction bases unmatched: 5. The CDR3 runs 14 residues. Germline lookup yields CDR1 LNHDA and CDR2 SQIVND (reference sequence). For the CDR3, the DNA is TGTGCCAGTAGTCCGACAGGGAGGAATTCACCCCTCCACTTT. Protein sequence: CASSPTGRNSPLHF.

The chain couples TRBV5-1 to TRBJ1-3; D gene uncertain. The CDR3 contains 17 residues. With 4 bases removed from V and 0 bases from J, the gap between germline ends came to 17 bases. CDR1 and CDR2 (germline): SGHRS, YFSETQ. The CDR3, as DNA: TGCGCCAGCAGCATGACCCCTGGGCAGAGCTCTGGAAACACCATATATTTT. It is translated as CASSMTPGQSSGNTIYF.

The chain has TRBV7-3 and TRBJ2-3; perhaps TRBD2 as D (7 bases). The V end lost 2 bases, the J end lost 3 bases, and 9 bases lay between the germline ends. Germline values: CDR1 SGHTA, CDR2 FQGTGA. This CDR3 has 14 residues. Here the CDR3 DNA reads TGTGCCAGCAGCTTAGCGGGGGCAACAGATACGCAGTATTTT. Its protein product is CASSLAGATDTQYF. The full variable domain, its missing parts supplied by reference TRBV7-3 and TRBJ2-3, is GAGVSQTPSNKVTEKGKYVELRCDPISGHTALYWYRQSLGQGPEFLIYFQGTGAADDSGLPNDRFFAVRPEGSVSTLKIQRTERGDSAVYLCASSLAGATDTQYFGPGTRLTVL.

This chain links TRBV6-2 or TRBV6-3 with TRBJ2-4, with 8 bases aligning to TRBD1. The CDR3 runs to 19 residues. Unmatched junction bases numbered 15, after V lost 5 bases and J lost 0 bases. Germline-derived CDR1 and CDR2 are MNHEY and SVGEGT. DNA for the CDR3: TGTGCCAGCAGTCCGGACAGGGCCGGTTCACGCTCAGCCAAAAACATTCAGTACTTC. This gives the protein CASSPDRAGSRSAKNIQYF.

This clone was recorded only once. This chain joins TRBV6-5 and TRBJ1-2; D remains unclear. CDR3 size: 15 residues. Trimming took 2 bases from V and 2 from J, leaving 12 bases between them. Per the germline V gene, CDR1 is MNHEY and CDR2 is SVGAGI. CDR3 amino acids: CASSYRKVVNYGYTF. In DNA form, the CDR3 reads TGTGCCAGCAGTTACCGCAAAGTAGTCAACTATGGCTACACCTTC.

The V call is TRBV7-3, the J call TRBJ2-2, with 9 bases fitting TRBD2. This CDR3 spans 18 amino acids. Losses at the gene ends were 5 bases for V and 5 bases for J; bases not matched to a gene: 15. Looked up from germline, CDR1 is SGHTA and CDR2 is FQGTGA. The CDR3 region has the DNA TGTGCCAGCAGCCCCCCACCCCCGGCTAGCGGGGCAACCGGGGAGCTGTTTTTT. It yields the protein CASSPPPPASGATGELFF.

The chain links TRBV27 to TRBJ2-4, with a tentative D call TRBD2 (6 bases). The V end lost 6 bases, the J end lost 0 bases, and 12 bases lay between the germline ends. From germline, CDR1 is MNHEY and CDR2 SMNVEV (reference sequence). The CDR3 extends over 15 amino acids. The CDR3 DNA reads as TGTGCCAGCAGGGCGCGGGGTCTAGCCAAAAACATTCAGTACTTC. This codes for CASRARGLAKNIQYF.

This clone appeared a few times. The chain couples TRBV5-1 to TRBJ2-5, with 14 bases fitting TRBD2. J was trimmed by 5 bases and V by 5 bases; bases with no gene match: 5. CDR1 and CDR2 (germline): SGHRS, YFSETQ. This CDR3 has 15 residues. CDR3 sequence reads: CASRQTSGGAETQYF. The CDR3 DNA follows: TGCGCCAGCAGGCAGACTAGCGGGGGGGCGGAGACCCAGTACTTC.

This chain uses TRBV4-1 with TRBJ2-3; perhaps TRBD2 as D (6 bases). The ends were cut back, 2 bases at V and 0 bases at J, with 15 bases in the middle. CDR3 length equals 17 residues. Germline assignment: CDR1 MGHRA and CDR2 YSYEKL. The CDR3 bases are TGCGCCAGCAGCCAACTTCAGAGGAGGGTCAGCACAGATACGCAGTATTTT. It is translated as CASSQLQRRVSTDTQYF.

The chain links TRBV5-4 to TRBJ1-1; D ambiguous. The CDR3 runs 13 residues. Looked up from germline, CDR1 is SGHNT and CDR2 is YYREEE (reference sequence). V was cut by 4 bases and J by 10 bases, with 17 bases left in between. CDR3 in DNA: TGTGCCAGCAGCGCCTCAAATGCGATCGCAGCTTTCTTT. This gives the protein CASSASNAIAAFF.

The chain couples TRBV6-6 to TRBJ1-2, with 8 bases that match TRBD1. V trimming: 5 bases; J trimming: 5 bases; junction bases outside the gene matches: 13. The germline V gene encodes CDR1 MNHNY and CDR2 SVGAGI (reference sequence). The CDR3 length is 16 residues. The CDR3 spells CASSPRRGQGDYGYTF. The DNA of the CDR3 is TGTGCCAGCAGTCCCCGTCGTGGACAGGGAGATTATGGCTACACCTTC.

This clone showed up just a few times. The chain joins TRBV6-5 to TRBJ1-2; 7 bases are a match to TRBD1. Germline values: CDR1 MNHEY, CDR2 SVGAGI. CDR3 length: 12 amino acids. V shed 6 bases and J 5 bases; nucleotides not matched to a gene: 3. CDR3 in amino acids: CASSRQGYGYTF. Here the CDR3 DNA reads TGTGCCAGCAGCAGACAGGGTTATGGCTACACCTTC.

V and J are TRBV3-1 (or the pseudogene TRBV3-2) and TRBJ1-4; the match to TRBD1 covers 9 bases. This CDR3 has 17 residues. Unmatched junction bases numbered 6, after V lost 4 bases and J lost 0 bases. Germline values: CDR1 LGHDT, CDR2 YNNKEL (reference sequence). This CDR3 reads CASSRGTGWATNEKLFF. CDR3 sequence (DNA): TGTGCCAGCAGCCGGGGGACAGGGTGGGCAACTAATGAAAAACTGTTTTTT.

This clone was detected only a few times. CDR3 residues: CASSMGTGGVNTEAFF. CDR3 coding DNA: TGCGCCAGCAGCATGGGGACAGGGGGCGTGAACACTGAAGCTTTCTTT. V usage is TRBV5-1 and J usage is TRBJ1-1; 12 nucleotides match TRBD1. Germline V CDR1 and CDR2: SGHRS, YFSETQ. This CDR3 comprises 16 residues. V shed 4 bases and J 0 bases; nucleotides not matched to a gene: 4.

The rearrangement joins TRBV14 to TRBJ2-7; 7 bases match TRBD1. Germline trimming cut 4 bases from V and 1 base from J; bases unmatched to any gene: 1. The CDR3 length is 13 residues. The germline V gene encodes CDR1 SGHDN and CDR2 FVKESK. CDR3 coding DNA: TGTGCCAGCAGCCCGGACAGGTCCTACGAGCAGTACTTC. Its translation: CASSPDRSYEQYF.

The rearrangement joins TRBV11-2 to TRBJ2-1; no clear D. The V end was cut by 6 bases, the J end by 10 bases, with 10 bases between. The CDR3 covers 11 residues. The germline V gene has CDR1 SGHAT and CDR2 FQNNGV. CDR3 sequence (DNA): TGTGCCAGCAGTGCCATCCAGGAGCAGTTCTTC. It translates to CASSAIQEQFF.

This rearrangement joins TRBV12-3 or TRBV12-4 to TRBJ1-2; tentative D call: TRBD1 (6 bases). V was cut by 6 bases and J by 2 bases, with 10 bases left in between. The CDR3 sequence is 13 residues long. This CDR3 is CASRSGQNYGYTF. The CDR3 DNA reads as TGTGCCAGCAGGTCCGGACAGAACTATGGCTACACCTTC.

This sequence joins TRBV3-1 (or the pseudogene TRBV3-2) and TRBJ2-3; 7 bases are a match to TRBD2. V trimming: 6 bases; J trimming: 5 bases; junction bases outside the gene matches: 8. Germline values: CDR1 LGHDT, CDR2 YNNKEL (reference sequence). The CDR3 covers 14 residues. Here the CDR3 DNA reads TGTGCCAGCAGGGGGAGGACTAGTAGAGATACGCAGTATTTT. It translates to CASRGRTSRDTQYF.

There are many counts of this clone. The chain joins TRBV10-3 to TRBJ1-1; possible D gene TRBD1, 5 bases. The CDR3 has 14 residues. Germline assignment: CDR1 ENHRY and CDR2 SYGVKD. Deletions cut 4 bases from V and 1 base from J, with 10 bases between. CDR3 loop: CAISVGPGNTEAFF. CDR3 nucleotide sequence: TGTGCCATCAGTGTGGGGCCGGGGAACACTGAAGCTTTCTTT.

V and J are TRBV19 and TRBJ2-1; 11 bases are a match to TRBD2. This CDR3 region has 16 residues. The germline V gene has CDR1 LNHDA and CDR2 SQIVND (reference sequence). Trimming took 9 bases from V and 2 from J; bases not matched to a gene: 9. CDR3 loop: CASKAGLAEPYNEQFF. The CDR3 region has the DNA TGTGCCAGCAAAGCGGGACTAGCGGAACCCTACAATGAGCAGTTCTTC.

V usage is TRBV18 and J usage is TRBJ2-7; D is unclear. The V gene's germline CDR1 is KGHSH and CDR2 LQKENI. The CDR3 spans 17 residues. Trimming left V 4 bases short and J 2 bases short, with 21 bases between. In DNA, the CDR3 is TGTGCCAGCTCACAGGCCCGTCAGGCAGGCTTCCCCTACGAGCAGTACTTC. Residues: CASSQARQAGFPYEQYF.

This chain joins TRBV4-1 and TRBJ1-1; TRBD1 is a possible D gene (5 bases). The V gene lost 1 base and the J gene lost 7 bases, with 16 bases spanning the gap. Germline-derived CDR1 and CDR2 are MGHRA and YSYEKL. This CDR3 is 15 amino acids long. The CDR3 here is CASSQVGQGMSEAFF. CDR3 nucleotide sequence: TGCGCCAGCAGCCAAGTGGGGCAGGGAATGAGTGAAGCTTTCTTT.

This chain links TRBV7-9 with TRBJ2-5; TRBD1 agrees at 7 bases. CDR1 and CDR2 (germline): SEHNR, FQNEAQ (reference sequence). After removal of 8 bases from V and 2 bases from J, the junction contained 2 bases not matched to a gene. There are 12 residues in the CDR3. This CDR3 is CASDRDQETQYF. CDR3 DNA: TGTGCCAGCGACAGGGATCAAGAGACCCAGTACTTC.

V usage is TRBV5-1 and J usage is TRBJ2-3; possibly TRBD2 for D (7 bases). CDR1 and CDR2 from the germline V gene are SGHRS and YFSETQ. V lost 2 bases and J lost 4, with 17 bases in between. CDR3 length: 16 amino acids. In nucleotides, the CDR3 is TGCGCCAGCAGCTTTGTGGCAGGGGAGGGGCCAGATACGCAGTATTTT. It encodes CASSFVAGEGPDTQYF.